The source of this TCR beta chain is a study of blood T cell repertoires in COVID-19. CDR3 size: 15 residues. The trim removed 4 bases at V and 2 bases at J, leaving 5 bases unmatched. In germline, CDR1 is SGHNT, CDR2 YYREEE (reference sequence). TCRdb keeps only in-frame clones here, not all; method: immunoSEQ multiplex PCR. The top ten clones hold about 3.3% of a sample with roughly 190,000 clones, around 83% of them seen once. The sample was PBMCs or T cells enriched from blood (not recorded which). The J gene is TRBJ2-7, the V gene TRBV5-4, with 11 bases aligning to TRBD2. This clonotype originated in a woman in her twenties or thirties who had been exposed to COVID-19. In DNA, the CDR3 is TGTGCCAGCAGCGAAGTGACTAGCGGGGCCTACGAGCAGTACTTC. It translates to CASSEVTSGAYEQYF.